The source of this TCR beta chain is a study of T cells in Graves' hyperthyroidism and ophthalmopathy. Authors of the study amplified TCR beta CDR3 regions from RNA transcripts. The HTBI primer set served for first-round RT-PCR of the TCR CDR3. Each CDR3 protein is one row after TCRdb ran MiXCR on the multiplex PCR reads. The sample has a few hundred thousand distinct CDR3 sequences, about half seen once. General study points: Ophthalmopathy cases were set apart from stable hyperthyroidism by a 13 V-J model. The model identified upcoming ophthalmopathy a median 6.5 months ahead of onset.

The CDR3 spans 17 residues. Trimming stripped 4 bases from V and 0 bases from J, with 16 bases between. Germline values: CDR1 LGHNA, CDR2 YNFKEQ. A word on this clonotype: The target antigen is unknown.

Sequencing input: peripheral blood or thyroid tissue (not recorded which). The clonotype was recovered from a woman under 30 with Graves' hyperthyroidism. The V and J genes are TRBV4-2 and TRBJ1-3, with D possibly TRBD1 on 5 matching bases. The CDR3 bases are TGTGCCAGCAGCCGCGAGGGACGGGTGAGCTCTGGAAACACCATATATTTT. Translation: CASSREGRVSSGNTIYF.